The clone carrying this TCR beta chain was recorded at least ten times. The CDR3 has 15 amino acids. With 4 bases clipped from V and 2 bases from J, the junction kept 5 bases outside the gene matches. Looked up from germline, CDR1 is SGDLS and CDR2 is YYNGEE. One entry per CDR3 protein, called by TCRdb with MiXCR from the RACE reads. In the table there are approximately 370,000 distinct CDR3 sequences, approximately 5.8% of which are singletons. Time point in this sample: pre-sensitization, week 0. Specified treatment: therapeutic diphenylcyclopropenone sensitization with weekly scalp DPC. The data belong to a study of human T cells and chemical hapten exposure.

The sequenced sample was whole blood, obtained in connection with sensitization to the hapten diphenylcyclopropenone (DPC). The chain couples TRBV9 to TRBJ1-3; 8 bases fit TRBD1. The source is a woman aged 18-29 years with alopecia areata. Some clones in this sample may be carry-over from other donors' samples. The CDR3 nucleotides are TGTGCCAGCAGCACCAGACAGGGGACTGGAAACACCATATATTTT. Translation: CASSTRQGTGNTIYF.